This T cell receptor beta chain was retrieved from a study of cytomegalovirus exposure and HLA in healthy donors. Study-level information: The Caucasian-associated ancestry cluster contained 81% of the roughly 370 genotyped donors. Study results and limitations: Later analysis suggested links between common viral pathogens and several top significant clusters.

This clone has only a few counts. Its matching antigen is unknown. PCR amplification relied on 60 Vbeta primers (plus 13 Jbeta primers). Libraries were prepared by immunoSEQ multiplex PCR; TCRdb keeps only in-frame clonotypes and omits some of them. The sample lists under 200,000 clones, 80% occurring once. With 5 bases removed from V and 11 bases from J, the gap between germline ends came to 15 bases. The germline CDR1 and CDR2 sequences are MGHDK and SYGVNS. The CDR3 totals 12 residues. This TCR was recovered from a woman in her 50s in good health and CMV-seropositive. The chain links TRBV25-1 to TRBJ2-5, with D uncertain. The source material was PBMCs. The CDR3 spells CASSFKSSEQYF. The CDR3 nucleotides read TGTGCCAGCAGTTTTAAGTCGAGTGAGCAGTACTTC.